This is a list of T cell receptor beta chains from one sample in a study of cytomegalovirus exposure and HLA in healthy donors. The data were produced by immunoSEQ multiplex PCR, yet TCRdb's version contains in-frame clones alone and is incomplete. Of about 130,000 clones listed, under 90% are singletons. The sequencing input was PBMCs. Receptor source: a man between 25 and 39 years old in good health and CMV-seronegative. Both conserved end residues are part of each CDR3. For some rows the clone size is stated as once, few or many, or as a class when expanded; others skip it.

J	V	size	CDR3
TRBJ1-4	TRBV4-1	-	CASSKSKRGENEKLFF
TRBJ1-2	TRBV28	few	CASRLFQGEGYTF
TRBJ2-7	TRBV18	-	CASSPPQGQSRSEQYF
TRBJ2-7	TRBV11-3	-	CASSLGRSEQYF
TRBJ1-2	TRBV2	-	CASCWDSNYGYTF
TRBJ1-2	TRBV2	-	CASSVRTGPTYGYTF
TRBJ2-4	TRBV13	-	CASSWSTSGGKNIQYF
TRBJ2-2	TRBV6-6	-	CASRAAGGLGELFF
TRBJ2-7	TRBV4-3	-	CASSQDWQVSYEQYF
TRBJ2-2	TRBV18	-	CASFWDNRNTGELFF
TRBJ2-1	TRBV4-2	-	CASRQLAGTYNEQFF
TRBJ2-7	TRBV6-5	-	CASSDLGGGKQYF
TRBJ2-5	TRBV25-1	-	CASSYDRAETQYF
TRBJ2-2	TRBV28	-	CASRDGGQGFAGELFF
TRBJ2-3	TRBV11-2	-	CASSPGSYTDTQYF
TRBJ1-1	TRBV15	-	CATSRDVGLPPGGPEAFF
TRBJ1-2	TRBV6-5	-	CASSPGGNYGYTF
TRBJ2-7	TRBV18	-	CASSPGTGSWQYF
TRBJ2-3	TRBV7-2	few	CASSLRGAGANTDTQYF
TRBJ1-3	TRBV20-1	-	CSVAGGNTIYF
TRBJ2-7	TRBV6-1	-	CASSVGQGTSYEQYF
TRBJ1-5	TRBV2	-	CASSVETGGGQPQHF
TRBJ2-2	TRBV19	-	CASSATANTGELFF
TRBJ1-2	TRBV5-6	-	CASSLSGQGAEDYGYTF
TRBJ2-2	TRBV27	once	CASSLSGATGELFF
TRBJ1-2	TRBV6-5	-	CASGTGVGYTF
TRBJ2-1	TRBV9	-	CASSARRASNEQFF
TRBJ2-3	TRBV5-4	-	CASSFAGVSTDTQYF
TRBJ1-2	TRBV7-2	-	CASSLSQGTYGYTF
TRBJ1-1	TRBV10-3	-	CAIRRENTEAFF
TRBJ2-7	TRBV29-1	few	CSVLGGVDRPYEQYF
TRBJ2-1	TRBV5-4	-	CASSPGTANEQFF
TRBJ2-7	TRBV7-2	-	CASSSPGLAGARYEQYF
TRBJ2-7	TRBV11-2	-	CASSLSDLYEQYF
TRBJ2-1	TRBV27	-	CASSLRGYEQFF
TRBJ2-3	TRBV18	-	CASSPPGSSTDTQYF
TRBJ2-7	TRBV4-2	-	CASSQAGQGYEQYF
TRBJ1-5	TRBV6-5	few	CASSYESNQPQHF
TRBJ2-1	TRBV7-2	-	CASSSGWGDEQFF
TRBJ2-5	TRBV19	-	CASSQGQAGQETQYF